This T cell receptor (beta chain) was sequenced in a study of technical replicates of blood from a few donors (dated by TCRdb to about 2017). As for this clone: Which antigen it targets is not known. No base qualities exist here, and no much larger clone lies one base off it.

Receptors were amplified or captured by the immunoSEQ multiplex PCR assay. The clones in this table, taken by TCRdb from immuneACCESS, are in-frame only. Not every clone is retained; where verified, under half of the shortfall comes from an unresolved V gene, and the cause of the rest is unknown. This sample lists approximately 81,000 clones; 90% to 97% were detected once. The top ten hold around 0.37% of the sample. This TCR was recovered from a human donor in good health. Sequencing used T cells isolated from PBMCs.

In nucleotide form, the sequence is TGTGCCAGCAGCTTGACTCGACAGGGGAAAGATACGCAGTATTTT. The encoded protein is CASSLTRQGKDTQYF. The chain is made from TRBV7-9 and TRBJ2-3; 8 bases in the junction line up with TRBD1. From cysteine to phenylalanine, the CDR3 is 15 amino acids long. Only the CDR3 portion is preserved as DNA: 45 bases, with reading frame beginning at the first base. After removal of 3 bases from V and 5 bases from J, the junction retains 7 bases not matched to a gene. CDR1 and CDR2 were assigned from the germline V gene (reference sequence) as SEHNR and FQNEAQ. The full variable domain, completed from the reference TRBV7-9 and TRBJ2-3 proteins outside the CDR3, reads DTGVSQNPRHKITKRGQNVTFRCDPISEHNRLYWYRQTLGQGPEFLTYFQNEAQLEKSRLLSDRFSAERPKGSFSTLEIQRTEQGDSAMYLCASSLTRQGKDTQYFGPGTRLTVL.